The rows below give T cell receptor beta chains drawn from one sample of a study of shared T cell receptors in the human thymus. The assay was immunoSEQ multiplex PCR, and TCRdb's table has in-frame clones only and misses some. The sample holds 500,000 to 550,000 clones; 75% to 80% are singletons and the top ten take roughly 0.013%. This sample also appeared in a second study, on human thymus T cells.

The sample consisted of thymocytes. The source is a boy in the first two years of life with a congenital heart defect. Both conserved end residues are part of each CDR3. The D gene is left open where the match is weak. Only part of the rows carry a size: once, few, many, or a class if the clone is expanded.

clone size: .; J gene: TRBJ2-5; V gene: TRBV29-1; D gene: TRBD2; CDR3 DNA: TGCAGCGTTGAGTCTAGCGGGAGGTCCGATGAGACCCAGTACTTC; CDR3 protein: CSVESSGRSDETQYF
clone size: .; J gene: TRBJ1-1; V gene: TRBV29-1; D gene: .; CDR3 DNA: TGCAGCGTCACAGGGTTAGGTACTGAAGCTTTCTTT; CDR3 protein: CSVTGLGTEAFF
clone size: .; J gene: TRBJ2-5; V gene: TRBV27; D gene: .; CDR3 DNA: TGTGCCAGCAGTTTGAGTACTGACCAAGAGACCCAGTACTTC; CDR3 protein: CASSLSTDQETQYF
clone size: few; J gene: TRBJ1-4; V gene: TRBV19; D gene: .; CDR3 DNA: TGTGCCAGTACCAAAAACGCGGAGGGAAGGGCTTATGGGGATGAAAAACTGTTTTTT; CDR3 protein: CASTKNAEGRAYGDEKLFF
clone size: .; J gene: TRBJ1-1; V gene: TRBV6-5; D gene: .; CDR3 DNA: TGTGCCAGCAGTTACTCGATACAGTTCGGGGACACTGAAGCTTTCTTT; CDR3 protein: CASSYSIQFGDTEAFF
clone size: .; J gene: TRBJ2-3; V gene: TRBV28; D gene: .; CDR3 DNA: TGTGCCAGCAGTCCCAAGAGACAGGGCACAGATACGCAGTATTTT; CDR3 protein: CASSPKRQGTDTQYF
clone size: .; J gene: TRBJ2-3; V gene: TRBV4-1; D gene: TRBD1; CDR3 DNA: TGCGCCAGCAGCCAAGAGGGACAGGGCACCTACACAGATACGCAGTATTTT; CDR3 protein: CASSQEGQGTYTDTQYF
clone size: .; J gene: TRBJ1-1; V gene: TRBV18; D gene: .; CDR3 DNA: TGTGCCAGCTCACCTGACAGGGAAGCTTTCTTT; CDR3 protein: CASSPDREAFF
clone size: .; J gene: TRBJ2-7; V gene: TRBV7-9; D gene: TRBD2; CDR3 DNA: TGTGCCAGCAGCTTAGTCCGGGAGGCCTCCTACGAGCAGTACTTC; CDR3 protein: CASSLVREASYEQYF
clone size: once; J gene: TRBJ2-7; V gene: TRBV5-4; D gene: .; CDR3 DNA: TGTGCCAGCAGCTTGGTTACCTCCAGGGAAACCCAGAGGGAGCAGTACTTC; CDR3 protein: CASSLVTSRETQREQYF
clone size: .; J gene: TRBJ2-7; V gene: TRBV18; D gene: .; CDR3 DNA: TGTGCCAGCTCACGCGTACAGGGTGTAGCCTACGAGCAGTACTTC; CDR3 protein: CASSRVQGVAYEQYF
clone size: .; J gene: TRBJ2-3; V gene: TRBV5-4; D gene: .; CDR3 DNA: TGTGCCAGCAGCTTGGTGGGGGGAAAGATCGGCACAGATACGCAGTATTTT; CDR3 protein: CASSLVGGKIGTDTQYF
clone size: .; J gene: TRBJ1-3; V gene: TRBV27; D gene: .; CDR3 DNA: TGTGCCAGCAGTCGAACAGGGGGAAACACCATATATTTT; CDR3 protein: CASSRTGGNTIYF
clone size: .; J gene: TRBJ2-3; V gene: TRBV5-6; D gene: TRBD2; CDR3 DNA: TGTGCCAGCAGCTACAAGCGGGAGTTATCCACAGATACGCAGTATTTT; CDR3 protein: CASSYKRELSTDTQYF
clone size: .; J gene: TRBJ1-1; V gene: TRBV9; D gene: TRBD1; CDR3 DNA: TGTGCCAGCAGCGAACGGACAGGGATTTTATCTGAAGCTTTCTTT; CDR3 protein: CASSERTGILSEAFF
clone size: .; J gene: TRBJ2-7; V gene: TRBV7-2; D gene: .; CDR3 DNA: TGTGCCAGCACCTCAAGGAGGGAGCGGGCACAATACGAGCAGTACTTC; CDR3 protein: CASTSRRERAQYEQYF
clone size: .; J gene: TRBJ2-4; V gene: TRBV5-4; D gene: TRBD1; CDR3 DNA: TGTGCCAGCAGCTTAGGGGACAGGGGGAAAAACATTCAGTACTTC; CDR3 protein: CASSLGDRGKNIQYF
clone size: .; J gene: TRBJ1-2; V gene: TRBV5-5; D gene: .; CDR3 DNA: TGTGCCAGCAGCCAACTTGGACACGTCCCTGGCTACACCTTC; CDR3 protein: CASSQLGHVPGYTF
clone size: .; J gene: TRBJ1-4; V gene: TRBV5-6; D gene: TRBD1; CDR3 DNA: TGTGCCAGCAGCTATCCGGGACAGGGAGGAACTAATGAAAAACTGTTTTTT; CDR3 protein: CASSYPGQGGTNEKLFF
clone size: .; J gene: TRBJ2-1; V gene: TRBV6-5; D gene: TRBD1; CDR3 DNA: TGTGCCAGCAGTCGGAACAGGGGGGACTACAATGAGCAGTTCTTC; CDR3 protein: CASSRNRGDYNEQFF
clone size: once; J gene: TRBJ2-3; V gene: TRBV7-2; D gene: .; CDR3 DNA: TGTGCCAGCAGCATCGAAGGAGGACGCACAGATACGCAGTATTTT; CDR3 protein: CASSIEGGRTDTQYF
clone size: once; J gene: TRBJ1-2; V gene: TRBV19; D gene: TRBD1; CDR3 DNA: TGTGCCAGTAGTATAGTACGGACAGGGACTAACTATGGCTACACCTTC; CDR3 protein: CASSIVRTGTNYGYTF
clone size: once; J gene: TRBJ1-2; V gene: TRBV20-1; D gene: .; CDR3 DNA: TGCAGTGCCACATCCTATGGCTACACCTTC; CDR3 protein: CSATSYGYTF
clone size: few; J gene: TRBJ2-2; V gene: TRBV6-5; D gene: TRBD2; CDR3 DNA: TGTGCCAGCAGCCTAGGGACTAGTATCACCGGGGAGCTGTTTTTT; CDR3 protein: CASSLGTSITGELFF
clone size: .; J gene: TRBJ2-7; V gene: TRBV7-9; D gene: TRBD2; CDR3 DNA: TGTGCCAGCAGCACGGGACTAGCGGGCCCCTACGAGCAGTACTTC; CDR3 protein: CASSTGLAGPYEQYF
clone size: .; J gene: TRBJ1-4; V gene: TRBV9; D gene: .; CDR3 DNA: TGTGCCAGCAGCGTAGGGCACACAACTAATGAAAAACTGTTTTTT; CDR3 protein: CASSVGHTTNEKLFF
clone size: .; J gene: TRBJ2-3; V gene: TRBV6-1; D gene: TRBD2; CDR3 DNA: TGTGCCAGCAGTGCCCGACTAGCGGGAGGGATGGCAGATACGCAGTATTTT; CDR3 protein: CASSARLAGGMADTQYF
clone size: .; J gene: TRBJ2-7; V gene: TRBV14; D gene: TRBD2; CDR3 DNA: TGTGCCAGCAGCCAGGACCTAGCGGGAGTTGACGAGCAGTACTTC; CDR3 protein: CASSQDLAGVDEQYF
clone size: .; J gene: TRBJ2-7; V gene: TRBV5-8; D gene: .; CDR3 DNA: TGTGCCAGCAGCTTTGGCCCGGGTTTGCGTACGTGTTACGAGCAGTACTTC; CDR3 protein: CASSFGPGLRTCYEQYF
clone size: .; J gene: TRBJ2-7; V gene: TRBV18; D gene: .; CDR3 DNA: TGTGCCAGCTCACTGGGGCAGGCTTACTACGCGCAGTACTTC; CDR3 protein: CASSLGQAYYAQYF
clone size: few; J gene: TRBJ2-7; V gene: TRBV4-3; D gene: TRBD1; CDR3 DNA: TGCGCCAGCAGCCAAGATTGGGCGGGACAGGGGTACTACGAGCAGTACTTC; CDR3 protein: CASSQDWAGQGYYEQYF
clone size: .; J gene: TRBJ2-7; V gene: TRBV7-8; D gene: TRBD2; CDR3 DNA: TGTGTCAGCAGCCTTCACACCCGGAGCGGGGCACCGTACGAGCAGTACTTC; CDR3 protein: CVSSLHTRSGAPYEQYF
clone size: .; J gene: TRBJ2-2; V gene: TRBV6-1; D gene: TRBD2; CDR3 DNA: TGTGCCAGCAGTGGAGAGCGGGAGTGGGAACCCGGGGAGCTGTTTTTT; CDR3 protein: CASSGEREWEPGELFF
clone size: once; J gene: TRBJ2-7; V gene: TRBV27; D gene: TRBD2; CDR3 DNA: TGTGCCAGCAGTTTATTTTTGCGGGAGGGCCCATTCGAGCAGTACTTC; CDR3 protein: CASSLFLREGPFEQYF
clone size: .; J gene: TRBJ2-7; V gene: TRBV11-3; D gene: TRBD1; CDR3 DNA: TGTGCCAGCAGCTTAGCTGTTTGGGACAGGGGATACGAGCAGTACTTC; CDR3 protein: CASSLAVWDRGYEQYF
clone size: .; J gene: TRBJ2-6; V gene: TRBV25-1; D gene: .; CDR3 DNA: TGTGCCAGCTCCACAGGAGCCTCTGGGGCCAACGTCCTGACTTTC; CDR3 protein: CASSTGASGANVLTF
clone size: .; J gene: TRBJ1-2; V gene: TRBV6-1; D gene: .; CDR3 DNA: TGTGCCAGCAGTGATTCTGGAGGTTTGGCTGGCTACACCTTC; CDR3 protein: CASSDSGGLAGYTF
clone size: few; J gene: TRBJ1-5; V gene: TRBV6-1; D gene: .; CDR3 DNA: TGTGCCAGCAGTGAAGCGCCCGGGGGACTTAGCAATCAGCCCCAGCATTTT; CDR3 protein: CASSEAPGGLSNQPQHF
clone size: .; J gene: TRBJ1-1; V gene: TRBV7-9; D gene: TRBD1; CDR3 DNA: TGTGCCAGCAGCTTGAGGACAGGGGCCAACACTGAAGCTTTCTTT; CDR3 protein: CASSLRTGANTEAFF
clone size: .; J gene: TRBJ2-1; V gene: TRBV4-3; D gene: TRBD2; CDR3 DNA: TGCGCCAGCAGCCAAGATTCCGGGCTAGCGGAGCCGAGCTCCTACAATGAGCAGTTCTTC; CDR3 protein: CASSQDSGLAEPSSYNEQFF
clone size: .; J gene: TRBJ2-7; V gene: TRBV5-8; D gene: .; CDR3 DNA: TGTGCCAGCAGCTTGGTGGGGCGTCCAGGAGACTACGAGCAGTACTTC; CDR3 protein: CASSLVGRPGDYEQYF
clone size: .; J gene: TRBJ2-7; V gene: TRBV10-1; D gene: .; CDR3 DNA: TGCGCCAGCAGTGGACCCTGCCCGGGACACCCACTATACGAGCAGTACTTC; CDR3 protein: CASSGPCPGHPLYEQYF
clone size: .; J gene: TRBJ2-5; V gene: TRBV7-2; D gene: .; CDR3 DNA: TGTGCCAGCAGCTTAAGCGGGTGGGAGACCCAGTACTTC; CDR3 protein: CASSLSGWETQYF
clone size: few; J gene: TRBJ2-7; V gene: TRBV6-1; D gene: .; CDR3 DNA: TGTGCCAGCAGTCTGGACACGGGCACCTACGAGCAGTACTTC; CDR3 protein: CASSLDTGTYEQYF
clone size: .; J gene: TRBJ2-7; V gene: TRBV9; D gene: TRBD2; CDR3 DNA: TGTGCCAGCAGCACCGGACTAGCGGGAGACCTCTCCTACGAGCAGTACTTC; CDR3 protein: CASSTGLAGDLSYEQYF
clone size: .; J gene: TRBJ2-2; V gene: TRBV5-1; D gene: .; CDR3 DNA: TGCGCCAGCAGGCCTACAGGTAAGGGCACCGGGGAGCTGTTTTTT; CDR3 protein: CASRPTGKGTGELFF
clone size: .; J gene: TRBJ2-1; V gene: TRBV4-1; D gene: TRBD2; CDR3 DNA: TGCGCCAGCAGCCAAGAGGCTAGCGGGACCGATGAGCAGTTCTTC; CDR3 protein: CASSQEASGTDEQFF
clone size: .; J gene: TRBJ1-6; V gene: TRBV5-4; D gene: .; CDR3 DNA: TGTGCCAGCAGCTTGGGCCGGGGTCCGGGAACCTATAATTCACCCCTCCACTTT; CDR3 protein: CASSLGRGPGTYNSPLHF
clone size: .; J gene: TRBJ2-7; V gene: TRBV28; D gene: TRBD2; CDR3 DNA: TGTGCCAGCAGTTTTTTTGCGGGAGGGCCTCAGGAGCAGTACTTC; CDR3 protein: CASSFFAGGPQEQYF
clone size: .; J gene: TRBJ2-1; V gene: TRBV18; D gene: TRBD2; CDR3 DNA: TGTGCCAGCTCACCCCCTCGACTAGCGGGAGAACCCACCGAGCAGTTCTTC; CDR3 protein: CASSPPRLAGEPTEQFF
clone size: .; J gene: TRBJ2-1; V gene: TRBV9; D gene: .; CDR3 DNA: TGTGCCAGCAGCGTAGTGACAGATTACAATGAGCAGTTCTTC; CDR3 protein: CASSVVTDYNEQFF
clone size: .; J gene: TRBJ2-3; V gene: TRBV9; D gene: TRBD2; CDR3 DNA: TGTGCCAGCAGCCCCCGAGGCGGGGGGTGGACAGATACGCAGTATTTT; CDR3 protein: CASSPRGGGWTDTQYF
clone size: .; J gene: TRBJ1-5; V gene: TRBV4-1; D gene: .; CDR3 DNA: TGCGCCAGCAGCCAAGTCAGGGATCAGCCCCAGCATTTT; CDR3 protein: CASSQVRDQPQHF
clone size: .; J gene: TRBJ2-1; V gene: TRBV19; D gene: .; CDR3 DNA: TGTGCCAGTAGTCTGGGAGCGGGCCTCAATGAGCAGTTCTTC; CDR3 protein: CASSLGAGLNEQFF
clone size: .; J gene: TRBJ2-7; V gene: TRBV6-8; D gene: TRBD2; CDR3 DNA: TGTGCCAGCAGTTCAGTGGCGGGAGTGTCCTACGAGCAGTACTTC; CDR3 protein: CASSSVAGVSYEQYF